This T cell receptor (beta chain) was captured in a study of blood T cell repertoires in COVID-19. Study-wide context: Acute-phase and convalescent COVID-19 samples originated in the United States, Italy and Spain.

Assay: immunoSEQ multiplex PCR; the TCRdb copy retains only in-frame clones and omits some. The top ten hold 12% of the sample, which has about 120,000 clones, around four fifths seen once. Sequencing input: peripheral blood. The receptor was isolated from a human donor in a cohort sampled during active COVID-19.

DNA for the CDR3: TGCGCCAGCAGCTTGGTTGGTGCGGGGGCTGATACGCAGTATTTT. Its translation: CASSLVGAGADTQYF. This chain connects TRBV5-1 to TRBJ2-3; possibly TRBD2 for D (7 bases). This CDR3 contains 15 residues. The V gene's germline CDR1 is SGHRS and CDR2 YFSETQ. Trimming took 0 bases from V and 6 from J, leaving 14 bases between them.